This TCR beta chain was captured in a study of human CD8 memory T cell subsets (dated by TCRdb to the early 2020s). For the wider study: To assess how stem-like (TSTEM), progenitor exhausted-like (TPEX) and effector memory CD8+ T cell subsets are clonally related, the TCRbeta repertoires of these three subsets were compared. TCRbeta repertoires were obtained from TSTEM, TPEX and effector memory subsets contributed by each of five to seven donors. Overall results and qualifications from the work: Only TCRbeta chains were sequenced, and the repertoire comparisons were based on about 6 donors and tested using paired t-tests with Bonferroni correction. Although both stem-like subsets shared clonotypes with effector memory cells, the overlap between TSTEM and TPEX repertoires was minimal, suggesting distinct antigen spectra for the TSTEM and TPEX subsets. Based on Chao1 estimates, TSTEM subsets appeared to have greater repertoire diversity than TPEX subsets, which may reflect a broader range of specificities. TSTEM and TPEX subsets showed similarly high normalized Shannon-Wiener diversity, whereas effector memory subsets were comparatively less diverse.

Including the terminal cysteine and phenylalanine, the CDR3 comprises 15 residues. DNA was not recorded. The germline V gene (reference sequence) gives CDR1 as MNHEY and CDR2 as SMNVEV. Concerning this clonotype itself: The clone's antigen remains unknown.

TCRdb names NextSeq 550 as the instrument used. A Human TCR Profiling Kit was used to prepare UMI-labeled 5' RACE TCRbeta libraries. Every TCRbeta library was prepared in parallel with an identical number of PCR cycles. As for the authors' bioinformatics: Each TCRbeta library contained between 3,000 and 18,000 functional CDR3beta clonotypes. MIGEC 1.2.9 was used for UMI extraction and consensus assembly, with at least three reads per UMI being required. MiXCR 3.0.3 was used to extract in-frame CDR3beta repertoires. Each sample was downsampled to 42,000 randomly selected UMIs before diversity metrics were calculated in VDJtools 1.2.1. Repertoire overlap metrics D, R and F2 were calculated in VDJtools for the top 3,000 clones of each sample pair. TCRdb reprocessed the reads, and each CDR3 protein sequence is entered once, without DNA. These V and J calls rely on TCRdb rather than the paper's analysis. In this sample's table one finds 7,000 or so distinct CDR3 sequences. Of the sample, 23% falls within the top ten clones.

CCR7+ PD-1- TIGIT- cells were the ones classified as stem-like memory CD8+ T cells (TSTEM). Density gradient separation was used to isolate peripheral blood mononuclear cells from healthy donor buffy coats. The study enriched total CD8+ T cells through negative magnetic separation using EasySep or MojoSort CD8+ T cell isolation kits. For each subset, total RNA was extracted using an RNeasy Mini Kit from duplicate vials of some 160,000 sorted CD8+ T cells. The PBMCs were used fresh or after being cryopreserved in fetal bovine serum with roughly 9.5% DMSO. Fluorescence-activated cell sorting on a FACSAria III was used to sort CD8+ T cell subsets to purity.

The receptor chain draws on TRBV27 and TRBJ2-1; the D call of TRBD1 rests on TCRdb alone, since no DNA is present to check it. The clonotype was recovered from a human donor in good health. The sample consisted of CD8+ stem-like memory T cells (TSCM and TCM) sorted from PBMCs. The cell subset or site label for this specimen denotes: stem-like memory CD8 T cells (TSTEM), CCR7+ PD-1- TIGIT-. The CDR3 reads CASSSGQGPYNEQFF.